This passage covers 29 T cell receptor beta chains from one sample sequenced in a study of blood T cell repertoires in COVID-19. Here immunoSEQ multiplex PCR was the method, and the copy in TCRdb shows in-frame clones only, minus some. Among 200,000 or so clones listed, about 87% were seen once. Sequencing was done on a sample of peripheral blood. These receptors all come from a man aged 25 to 40 with COVID-19, enrolled during active disease.

The J gene is TRBJ1-5, the V gene TRBV5-6; no reliable D call. The CDR3 runs to 11 residues. Germline assignment: CDR1 SGHDT and CDR2 YYEEEE. V was cut by 3 bases and J by 11 bases, with 9 bases left in between. The chain's CDR3 is CASSSLQAQHF. CDR3 nucleotides: TGTGCCAGCAGCTCGTTGCAGGCCCAGCATTTT.

This clone was seen a handful of times. The chain has TRBV6-2 or TRBV6-3 and TRBJ1-6; tentatively, D is TRBD1 (5 bases). Looked up from germline, CDR1 is MNHEY and CDR2 is SVGEGT. V lost 5 bases to trimming and J lost 9 bases, with 11 bases between them. The CDR3 totals 13 residues. The CDR3 protein is CASSDLRGSPLHF. The CDR3 DNA reads TGTGCCAGCAGTGATTTAAGGGGTTCACCCCTCCACTTT.

The J gene is TRBJ2-2, the V gene TRBV7-9; possible D gene TRBD1, 6 bases. Per germline, CDR1 SEHNR and CDR2 FQNEAQ (reference sequence). V dropped 2 bases and J dropped 2 bases, with 9 bases sitting between them. The CDR3 covers 15 residues. CDR3 DNA: TGTGCCAGCAGCTTAAACAGGGCAAACACCGGGGAGCTGTTTTTT. It yields the protein CASSLNRANTGELFF.

Remarks on this clone: Other DNA variants within this sample encode the same CDR3. The chain couples TRBV7-9 to TRBJ2-7; TRBD2 is a possible D gene (5 bases). The germline V gene has CDR1 SEHNR and CDR2 FQNEAQ (reference sequence). CDR3 length equals 12 residues. Trimming removed 0 bases at V and 6 bases at J, with 6 bases between. The DNA for the CDR3 is TGTGCCAGCAGCTTAGCACTAGGCGAGCAGTACTTC. Its translation is CASSLALGEQYF. Full variable domain (rest looked up from reference TRBV7-9 and TRBJ2-7): DTGVSQNPRHKITKRGQNVTFRCDPISEHNRLYWYRQTLGQGPEFLTYFQNEAQLEKSRLLSDRFSAERPKGSFSTLEIQRTEQGDSAMYLCASSLALGEQYFGPGTRLTVT.

V and J are TRBV7-2 and TRBJ2-7; 8 nucleotides agree with TRBD1. The CDR3 runs to 16 residues. With V trimmed by 5 bases and J by 1 base, 10 bases remained unmatched. In germline, CDR1 is SGHTA, CDR2 FQGNSA. CDR3 DNA sequence: TGTGCCAGCAGCCCCCCCCGCGGGACAGGTTCCTACGAGCAGTACTTC. Protein sequence: CASSPPRGTGSYEQYF.

V gene TRBV2 combines with J gene TRBJ1-2; D call uncertain. CDR3 length: 15 residues. Per germline, CDR1 SNHLY and CDR2 FYNNEI. V dropped 0 bases and J dropped 5 bases, with 13 bases sitting between them. This chain's CDR3 is CASSEAGVGLYGYTF. The CDR3 DNA reads TGTGCCAGCAGTGAAGCTGGGGTAGGACTGTATGGCTACACCTTC. The full variable domain, in which reference TRBV2 and TRBJ1-2 provide the parts outside the CDR3, is EPEVTQTPSHQVTQMGQEVILRCVPISNHLYFYWYRQILGQKVEFLVSFYNNEISEKSEIFDDQFSVERPDGSNFTLKIRSTKLEDSAMYFCASSEAGVGLYGYTFGSGTRLTVV.

The chain couples TRBV5-4 to TRBJ2-2; TRBD2 aligns across 14 bases. This CDR3 contains 18 residues. The V and J ends lost 3 bases and 3 bases, in that order; junction bases with no gene match: 7. Germline CDR1 and CDR2: SGHNT and YYREEE (reference sequence). The CDR3 region is CASSSLGLAGEDTGELFF. CDR3 nucleotide sequence: TGTGCCAGCAGCTCATTGGGACTAGCGGGAGAGGACACCGGGGAGCTGTTTTTT.

The rearrangement joins TRBV2 to TRBJ2-3; TRBD1 matches 8 bases. The J segment lost 2 bases and the V segment lost 9 bases, leaving 7 bases of the junction unmatched. The germline V gene has CDR1 SNHLY and CDR2 FYNNEI. The CDR3 runs to 14 residues. CDR3 bases: TGTGCCAGACCGGGACAGGAGAACACAGATACGCAGTATTTT. Its protein product is CARPGQENTDTQYF.

This chain links TRBV27 with TRBJ1-6; 10 nucleotides agree with TRBD1. Germline V lookup: CDR1 MNHEY, CDR2 SMNVEV (reference sequence). This CDR3 is 15 amino acids long. V shed 5 bases, J shed 12 bases, and the junction held 10 bases outside the gene matches. In DNA, the CDR3 is TGTGCCAGCAGTCCACGGACAGGGGGGCTCAGACCCCTCCACTTT. Translating it yields CASSPRTGGLRPLHF.

The rearrangement uses TRBV15 and TRBJ1-1; D not resolved. The CDR3 loop spans 13 amino acids. In germline, CDR1 is LNHNV, CDR2 YYDKDF (reference sequence). Trimming cost V 3 bases and J 0 bases, with 5 bases left between them. CDR3 coding DNA: TGTGCCACCAGCAGGCAGATGAACACTGAAGCTTTCTTT. Translated, it gives CATSRQMNTEAFF.

The CDR3 DNA is TGTGCCAGCAGCCCACCGTTCCGAACACCTACAGGGAGAGGCTACACCTTC. Translation gives CASSPPFRTPTGRGYTF. The genes are TRBV5-6 and TRBJ1-2; weak D call: TRBD1 (6 bases). CDR1 and CDR2 from the germline V gene are SGHDT and YYEEEE. Trimming removed 4 bases at V and 8 bases at J, with 27 bases between. The CDR3 is made up of 17 amino acids. The full variable domain, its missing parts supplied by reference TRBV5-6 and TRBJ1-2, is DAGVTQSPTHLIKTRGQQVTLRCSPKSGHDTVSWYQQALGQGPQFIFQYYEEEERQRGNFPDRFSGHQFPNYSSELNVNALLLGDSALYLCASSPPFRTPTGRGYTFGSGTRLTVV.

Notes on this clone: This CDR3 is also generated by other DNA sequences in the sample. The chain combines TRBV7-9 with TRBJ2-7; 8 positions agree with TRBD1. This CDR3 spans 13 amino acids. The germline V gene encodes CDR1 SEHNR and CDR2 FQNEAQ (reference sequence). Trimming at V came to 5 bases and at J to 3 bases, leaving 3 bases not matched to a gene. The CDR3 coding sequence is TGTGCCAGCAGCCCCGGACAGGGCTACGAGCAGTACTTC. Translation: CASSPGQGYEQYF.

The J gene is TRBJ2-7, the V gene TRBV27; 9 bases match TRBD2. J was trimmed by 3 bases and V by 6 bases; bases with no gene match: 6. From germline, CDR1 is MNHEY and CDR2 SMNVEV (reference sequence). There are 14 residues in the CDR3. The CDR3 protein is CASSRSGSVYEQYF. The CDR3 DNA sequence: TGTGCCAGCAGCCGTAGCGGGAGTGTCTACGAGCAGTACTTC.

The chain uses TRBV5-1 and TRBJ1-2, with a weak D call TRBD1 (5 bases). The germline CDR1 and CDR2 sequences are SGHRS and YFSETQ. This CDR3 has 14 residues. V lost 4 bases and J 3 bases, leaving 13 bases between the germline ends. In nucleotides, the CDR3 is TGCGCCAGCAGCACCCGGGGGGACGACTATGGCTACACCTTC. Protein: CASSTRGDDYGYTF.

The chain employs TRBV30 and TRBJ1-4; 10 positions match TRBD1. The V gene end was trimmed by 5 bases and the J gene end by 7 bases; junction bases not matched to a gene: 4. This CDR3 is built from 13 residues. Germline V gives CDR1 GTSNPN, CDR2 SVGIG (reference sequence). The CDR3 sequence is CAWSTGGSEKLFF. CDR3 nucleotides: TGTGCCTGGTCGACAGGGGGCAGTGAAAAACTGTTTTTT.

The V call is TRBV6-2 or TRBV6-3, the J call TRBJ2-2; 8 bases match TRBD2. The germline gives CDR1 MNHEY, CDR2 SVGEGT. CDR3 length equals 15 residues. Trimming at V came to 5 bases and at J to 2 bases, leaving 4 bases not matched to a gene. CDR3 nucleotide sequence: TGTGCCAGCAGTCCCGGGGGGGCCAACACCGGGGAGCTGTTTTTT. This gives the protein CASSPGGANTGELFF.

The chain joins TRBV3-1 (or the pseudogene TRBV3-2) to TRBJ1-2; no clear D gene. This CDR3 is 14 amino acids long. Germline CDR1 reads LGHDT; CDR2 reads YNNKEL (reference sequence). V lost 0 bases, J lost 4 bases, and 9 bases lay in between. CDR3 protein: CASSQDSLVYGYTF. For the CDR3, the DNA is TGTGCCAGCAGCCAAGACTCACTCGTCTATGGCTACACCTTC.

The J gene is TRBJ2-1, the V gene TRBV9; 8 bases are shared with TRBD1. The V gene's germline CDR1 is SGDLS and CDR2 YYNGEE. The ends lost 3 bases at V and 4 bases at J; junction bases unmatched: 3. This CDR3 is built from 14 residues. The CDR3: CASSAGQGYNEQFF. The CDR3 region has the DNA TGTGCCAGCAGCGCCGGACAGGGATACAATGAGCAGTTCTTC.

Only one count was recorded for this clone. J is TRBJ2-1 and V is TRBV5-1, with a weak D call TRBD2 (5 bases). This CDR3 contains 14 residues. Germline values: CDR1 SGHRS, CDR2 YFSETQ. Trimming left V 2 bases short and J 7 bases short, with 13 bases between. The CDR3 sequence is CASSLGPGGNEQFF. CDR3 sequence (DNA): TGCGCCAGCAGCTTAGGTCCCGGCGGGAATGAGCAGTTCTTC.

The genes are TRBV19 and TRBJ2-1; TRBD2 aligns across 8 bases. This CDR3 has 16 amino acids. The V and J ends lost 7 bases and 4 bases, in that order; junction bases with no gene match: 12. Germline V gene sequence: CDR1 LNHDA, CDR2 SQIVND (reference sequence). DNA of the CDR3: TGTGCCAGTATAGGGCGTTGGGCGGGGGGATACAATGAGCAGTTCTTC. Protein: CASIGRWAGGYNEQFF. Supplemented by reference TRBV19 and TRBJ2-1, the full variable domain reads DGGITQSPKYLFRKEGQNVTLSCEQNLNHDAMYWYRQDPGQGLRLIYYSQIVNDFQKGDIAEGYSVSREKKESFPLTVTSAQKNPTAFYLCASIGRWAGGYNEQFFGPGTRLTVL.

The chain employs TRBV28 and TRBJ1-5, with 8 bases that match TRBD1. CDR3 length: 15 residues. With 4 bases clipped from V and 9 bases from J, the junction kept 11 bases outside the gene matches. CDR1 is MDHEN and CDR2 is SYDVKM in the germline V gene. This CDR3 is CASSSQSAGTGPQHF. DNA of the CDR3: TGTGCCAGCAGTTCTCAGTCGGCGGGGACAGGGCCCCAGCATTTT.

The table lists this clone with a count of one. V gene TRBV27 combines with J gene TRBJ2-7; 9 nucleotides align to TRBD1. The CDR3 loop spans 14 amino acids. Germline lookup yields CDR1 MNHEY and CDR2 SMNVEV (reference sequence). The V and J ends lost 8 bases and 3 bases, in that order; junction bases with no gene match: 8. The chain's CDR3 is CASAPGQGHYEQYF. Written as DNA, the CDR3 is TGTGCCAGCGCCCCGGGACAGGGTCACTACGAGCAGTACTTC.

The genes are TRBV10-2 and TRBJ1-1; 9 bases are a match to TRBD1. The germline CDR1 and CDR2 sequences are WSHSY and SAAADI. This CDR3 comprises 14 residues. V was clipped by 8 bases and J by 1 base; unmatched bases: 5. This CDR3 is CASARDRANTEAFF. In DNA form, the CDR3 reads TGCGCCAGCGCCCGGGACAGGGCGAACACTGAAGCTTTCTTT.

CDR3 coding DNA: TGTGCCAGCAGTACAGGGGGCACTAATGAAAAACTGTTTTTT. Its translation: CASSTGGTNEKLFF. This chain uses TRBV6-4 with TRBJ1-4, with 9 bases lining up with TRBD1. CDR3 length: 14 residues. V trimming: 5 bases; J trimming: 2 bases; junction bases outside the gene matches: 0. Germline CDR1 reads MRHNA; CDR2 reads SNTAGT.

The gene calls are TRBV24-1 and TRBJ2-1; weak D call: TRBD2 (6 bases). The V end was cut by 1 base, the J end by 0 bases, with 12 bases between. Germline V gene sequence: CDR1 KGHDR, CDR2 SFDVKD. There are 17 residues in the CDR3. The CDR3 bases are TGTGCCACCAGTGATTTACCTAGCGCAAGCTCCTACAATGAGCAGTTCTTC. It encodes CATSDLPSASSYNEQFF.

In the case of this clone: This same CDR3 is encoded by further DNA sequences in the sample. This sequence joins TRBV19 and TRBJ1-5, with D possibly TRBD1 on 6 matching bases. Trimming shortened V by 5 bases and J by 7 bases, and 15 bases separated the two germline ends. Germline values: CDR1 LNHDA, CDR2 SQIVND (reference sequence). The CDR3 covers 14 residues. CDR3 loop: CASSPDRLGQPQHF. In DNA form, the CDR3 reads TGTGCCAGTAGTCCCGACAGGTTGGGACAGCCCCAGCATTTT.

The chain carries TRBV15 and TRBJ1-2; tentatively, D is TRBD1 (6 bases). Germline assignment: CDR1 LNHNV and CDR2 YYDKDF (reference sequence). The CDR3 has 15 amino acids. Trimming cost V 0 bases and J 6 bases, with 14 bases left between them. In DNA, the CDR3 is TGTGCCACCAGCAGAGATGTGGGGGGGCAAGATGGCTACACCTTC. Translating gives CATSRDVGGQDGYTF.

The chain is built from TRBV6-4 and TRBJ2-1; 9 bases fit TRBD1. V lost 6 bases to trimming and J lost 4 bases; unmatched junction nucleotides: 4. The V gene's germline CDR1 is MRHNA and CDR2 SNTAGT. The CDR3 is made up of 14 amino acids. CDR3 protein: CASSRQGGYNEQFF. CDR3 nucleotide sequence: TGTGCCAGCAGCCGACAGGGGGGTTACAATGAGCAGTTCTTC.

As to this clone: Other DNA sequences of this sample code for an identical CDR3. This rearrangement joins TRBV6-5 to TRBJ2-7; TRBD2 aligns across 8 bases. V lost 4 bases and J lost 2; bases outside the gene matches: 4. The germline gives CDR1 MNHEY, CDR2 SVGAGI. CDR3 length equals 14 residues. This chain's CDR3 is CASSSPGLAYEQYF. The DNA for the CDR3 is TGTGCCAGCAGTTCTCCGGGACTAGCCTACGAGCAGTACTTC.